This T cell receptor (beta chain) stems from a study of blood T cells in healthy people across ages. A second PCR, run for roughly 7 to 12 cycles, used a sample-barcoded 5' primer plus a J-beta primer mix. Tagging of each cDNA molecule was performed by a template-switch adaptor with 12 random nucleotides. TCRdb reprocessed the 5' RACE reads with MiXCR, giving one entry per CDR3 protein. The sample consists of fewer than 950,000 distinct CDR3 sequences, about 36% of them appearing once. The study, taken as a whole, reports: PBMCs left unsorted prevented a conclusive naive versus antigen-experienced comparison. Per-million-T-cell TCR beta diversity fell roughly linearly with age.

Trimming took 5 bases from V and 2 from J; bases not matched to a gene: 12. This CDR3 spans 17 amino acids. Germline-derived CDR1 and CDR2 are SGHTA and FQGTGA. A few counts support this clonotype. Its antigen is still unknown. The donors, aged roughly 6 to 100, were healthy Caucasians from Russia. The material sequenced was blood. This chain joins TRBV7-3 and TRBJ2-3, with 8 nucleotides matching TRBD2. The clonotype comes from a man in his late teens or twenties in good health. DNA for the CDR3: TGTGCCAGCAGCCCCCCCAGTAGCGGGGCTCTCACAGATACGCAGTATTTT. Translation gives CASSPPSSGALTDTQYF. The full variable domain, its missing parts supplied by reference TRBV7-3 and TRBJ2-3, is GAGVSQTPSNKVTEKGKYVELRCDPISGHTALYWYRQSLGQGPEFLIYFQGTGAADDSGLPNDRFFAVRPEGSVSTLKIQRTERGDSAVYLCASSPPSSGALTDTQYFGPGTRLTVL.